The TCR beta chain under discussion was sequenced for a study of T cells in Graves' hyperthyroidism and ophthalmopathy. Study outcomes and limitations: Model output signaled ophthalmopathy a median approximately 6 months ahead of onset. Blood also held most thyroid clonotypes expanded beyond 0.001.

This clonotype has a count of ten or more. Its antigen is not known. Diagnostic decisions used clinical symptoms, serum thyroxine and TRAb, thyroid ultrasound and orbital computed tomography. TCR beta CDR3 sequences were amplified from RNA transcripts. TCR CDR3 regions were first amplified by RT-PCR with HTBI primers. MiXCR, applied by TCRdb to the multiplex PCR reads, yields one record per CDR3 protein. The sample lists about 640,000 distinct CDR3 sequences, around 15% occurring once. Input material: blood. The source is a woman between 45 and 65 years old with Graves' ophthalmopathy.

DNA of the CDR3: TGTGCCAGCAGTCCAATGGGGCTAGCGGGAGGGGGCGAGCAGTACTTC. As protein: CASSPMGLAGGGEQYF. The genes are TRBV12-3 or TRBV12-4 and TRBJ2-7, with 12 bases matching TRBD2. V dropped 5 bases and J dropped 6; count of bases not matched to a gene: 11. The CDR3 is made up of 16 amino acids.